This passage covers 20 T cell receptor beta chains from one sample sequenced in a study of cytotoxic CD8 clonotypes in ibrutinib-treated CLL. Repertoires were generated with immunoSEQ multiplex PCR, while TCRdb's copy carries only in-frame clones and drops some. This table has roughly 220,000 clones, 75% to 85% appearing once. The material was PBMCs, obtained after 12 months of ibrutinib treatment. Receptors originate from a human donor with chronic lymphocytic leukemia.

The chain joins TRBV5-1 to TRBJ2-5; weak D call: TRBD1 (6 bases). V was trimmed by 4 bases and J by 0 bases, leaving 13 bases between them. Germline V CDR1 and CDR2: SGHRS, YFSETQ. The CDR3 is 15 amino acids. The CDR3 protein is CASSPGVGYQETQYF. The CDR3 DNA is TGCGCCAGCAGCCCAGGGGTCGGGTACCAAGAGACCCAGTACTTC.

The DNA of the CDR3 is TGTGCCAGCAGTGTGAATAGGGACTACAATGAGCAGTTCTTC. Protein product: CASSVNRDYNEQFF. The chain has TRBV2 and TRBJ2-1; D remains ambiguous. Germline V CDR1 and CDR2: SNHLY, FYNNEI. Trimming stripped 4 bases from V and 3 bases from J, with 10 bases between. The CDR3 is 14 residues long.

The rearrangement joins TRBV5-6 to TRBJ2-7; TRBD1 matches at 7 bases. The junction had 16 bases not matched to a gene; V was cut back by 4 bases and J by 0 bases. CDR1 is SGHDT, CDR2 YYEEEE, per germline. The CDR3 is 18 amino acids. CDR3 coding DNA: TGTGCCAGCAGCCCCTTGGGACAGCCCGACTCGATCTCCTACGAGCAGTACTTC. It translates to CASSPLGQPDSISYEQYF.

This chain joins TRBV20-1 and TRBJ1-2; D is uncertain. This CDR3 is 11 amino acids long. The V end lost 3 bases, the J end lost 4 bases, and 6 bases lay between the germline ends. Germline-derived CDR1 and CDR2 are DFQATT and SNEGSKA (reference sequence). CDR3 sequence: CSASGSYGYTF. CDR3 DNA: TGCAGTGCTAGCGGAAGCTATGGCTACACCTTC.

The CDR3 spells CASSLQGRGGNEQFF. The CDR3, as DNA: TGTGCCAGCAGCCTACAGGGCCGAGGTGGGAATGAGCAGTTCTTC. V gene TRBV11-3 combines with J gene TRBJ2-1, with D tentatively TRBD1 (6 bases). The germline V gene has CDR1 SGHNT and CDR2 YENEEA. The length of the CDR3 is 15 residues. Trimming removed 5 bases from V and 7 bases from J, with 18 bases in between.

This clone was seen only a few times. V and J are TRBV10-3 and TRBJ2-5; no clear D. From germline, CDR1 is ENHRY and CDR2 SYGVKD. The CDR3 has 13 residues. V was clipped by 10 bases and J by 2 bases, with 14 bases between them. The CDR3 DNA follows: TGTGCCACGTGCCTTGGGGATCAAGAGACCCAGTACTTC. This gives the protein CATCLGDQETQYF.

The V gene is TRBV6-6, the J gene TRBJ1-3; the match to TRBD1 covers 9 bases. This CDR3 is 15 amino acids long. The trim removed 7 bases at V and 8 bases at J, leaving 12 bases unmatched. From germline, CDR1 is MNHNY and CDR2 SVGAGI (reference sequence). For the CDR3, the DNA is TGTGCCAGCAACACCGCCGGGACAGGGAAGGACACCATATATTTT. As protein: CASNTAGTGKDTIYF.

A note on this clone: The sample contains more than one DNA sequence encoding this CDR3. CDR3 sequence reads: CASSSDYGYTF. In DNA form, the CDR3 reads TGTGCCAGCAGTTCGGACTATGGCTACACCTTC. The chain recombines TRBV28 with TRBJ1-2, with D hard to call. Germline CDR1 and CDR2: MDHEN and SYDVKM. The CDR3 runs 11 residues. V gave up 4 bases and J gave up 3 bases, with 3 bases separating them.

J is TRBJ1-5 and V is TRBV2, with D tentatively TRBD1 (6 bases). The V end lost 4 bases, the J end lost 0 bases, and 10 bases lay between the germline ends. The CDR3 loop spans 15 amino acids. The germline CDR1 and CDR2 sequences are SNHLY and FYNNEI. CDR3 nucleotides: TGTGCCAGCAGTGGGACAGCTAATAGCAATCAGCCCCAGCATTTT. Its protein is CASSGTANSNQPQHF. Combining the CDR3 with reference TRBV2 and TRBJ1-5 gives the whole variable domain EPEVTQTPSHQVTQMGQEVILRCVPISNHLYFYWYRQILGQKVEFLVSFYNNEISEKSEIFDDQFSVERPDGSNFTLKIRSTKLEDSAMYFCASSGTANSNQPQHFGDGTRLSIL.

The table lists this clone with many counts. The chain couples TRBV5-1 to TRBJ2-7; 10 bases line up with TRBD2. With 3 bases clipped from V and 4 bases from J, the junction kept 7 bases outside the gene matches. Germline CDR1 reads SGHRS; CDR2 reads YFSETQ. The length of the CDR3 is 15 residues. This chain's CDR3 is CASSSSSGSGYEQYF. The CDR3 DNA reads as TGCGCCAGCAGCTCGTCTAGCGGGAGTGGGTACGAGCAGTACTTC.

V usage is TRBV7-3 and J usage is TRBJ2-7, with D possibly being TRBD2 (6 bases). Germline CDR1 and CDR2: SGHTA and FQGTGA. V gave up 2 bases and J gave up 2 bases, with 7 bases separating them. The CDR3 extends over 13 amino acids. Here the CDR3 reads CASSLSGAYEQYF. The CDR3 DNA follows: TGTGCCAGCAGCTTATCGGGGGCCTACGAGCAGTACTTC.

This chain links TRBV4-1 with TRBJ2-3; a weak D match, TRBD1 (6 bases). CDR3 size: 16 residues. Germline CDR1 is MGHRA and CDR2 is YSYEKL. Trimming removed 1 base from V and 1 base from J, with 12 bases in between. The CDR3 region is CASSQVGQRRTDTQYF. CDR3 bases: TGCGCCAGCAGCCAAGTAGGACAGCGTCGCACAGATACGCAGTATTTT.

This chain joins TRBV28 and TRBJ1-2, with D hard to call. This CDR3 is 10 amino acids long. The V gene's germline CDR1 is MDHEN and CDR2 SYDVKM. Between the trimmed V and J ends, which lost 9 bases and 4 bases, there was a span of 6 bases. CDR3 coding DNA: TGTGCCAGTGCGGGCTATGGCTACACCTTC. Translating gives CASAGYGYTF.

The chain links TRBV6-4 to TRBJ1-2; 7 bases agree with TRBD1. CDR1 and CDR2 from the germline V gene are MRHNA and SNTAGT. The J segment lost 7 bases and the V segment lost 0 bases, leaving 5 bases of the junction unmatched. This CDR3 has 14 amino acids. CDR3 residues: CASSDSWDRSGYTF. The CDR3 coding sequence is TGTGCCAGCAGTGACTCGTGGGACAGAAGTGGCTACACCTTC.

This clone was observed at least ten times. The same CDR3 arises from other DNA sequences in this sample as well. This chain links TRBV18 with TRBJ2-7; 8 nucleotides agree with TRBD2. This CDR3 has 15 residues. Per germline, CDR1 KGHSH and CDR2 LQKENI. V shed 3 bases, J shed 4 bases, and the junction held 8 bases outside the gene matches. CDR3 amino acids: CASSPPAGAAYEQYF. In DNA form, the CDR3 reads TGTGCCAGCTCACCCCCAGCGGGGGCGGCTTACGAGCAGTACTTC.

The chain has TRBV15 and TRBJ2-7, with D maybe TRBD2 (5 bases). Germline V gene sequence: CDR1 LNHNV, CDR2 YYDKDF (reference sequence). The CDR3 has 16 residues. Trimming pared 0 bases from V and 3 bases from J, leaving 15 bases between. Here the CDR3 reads CATSRDRGEFFYEQYF. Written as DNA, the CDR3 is TGTGCCACCAGCAGAGATCGGGGAGAATTCTTCTACGAGCAGTACTTC.

This CDR3 reads CASSLGDHSSSYEQYF. The CDR3 DNA reads as TGTGCCAGCAGCTTAGGGGACCACTCTAGCTCCTACGAGCAGTACTTC. The V call is TRBV11-3, the J call TRBJ2-7, with D perhaps being TRBD1 or TRBD2 (5 bases each). Germline V gene lookup returns CDR1 SGHNT and CDR2 YENEEA. V was shortened by 1 base and J by 0 bases, with 13 bases between the two germline ends. The CDR3 covers 16 residues.

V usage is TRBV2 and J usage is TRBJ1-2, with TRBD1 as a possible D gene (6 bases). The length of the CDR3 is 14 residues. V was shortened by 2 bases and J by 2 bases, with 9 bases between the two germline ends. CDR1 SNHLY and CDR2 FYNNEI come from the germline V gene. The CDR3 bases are TGTGCCAGCAGTGAAAGACAGGACAACTATGGCTACACCTTC. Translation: CASSERQDNYGYTF.

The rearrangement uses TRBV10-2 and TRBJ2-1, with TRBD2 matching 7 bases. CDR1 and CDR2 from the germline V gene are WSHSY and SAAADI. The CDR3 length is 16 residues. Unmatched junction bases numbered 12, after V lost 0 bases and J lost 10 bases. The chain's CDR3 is CASSESAGVSAGEQFF. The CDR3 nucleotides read TGCGCCAGCAGTGAGTCGGCGGGAGTTTCCGCCGGGGAGCAGTTCTTC.

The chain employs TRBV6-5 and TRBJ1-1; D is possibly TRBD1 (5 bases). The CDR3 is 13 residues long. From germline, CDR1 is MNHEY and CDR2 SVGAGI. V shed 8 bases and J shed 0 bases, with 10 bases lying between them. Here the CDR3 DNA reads TGTGCCAGCGGGGCGGCCATGAACACTGAAGCTTTCTTT. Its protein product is CASGAAMNTEAFF.